The 3 T cell receptor beta chains reported below all come from one sample, sequenced in a study of T cells after yellow fever vaccination. TCRdb processed the 5' RACE reads anew with MiXCR; each CDR3 protein has one entry. This repertoire shows approximately 330,000 distinct CDR3 sequences, 4.1% found once; its top ten account for roughly 24%. The sample here was PBMCs, taken 5 days after the yellow fever booster vaccination. These receptors were collected from a man younger than 30 who received the YFV17D yellow fever vaccine.

The table lists this clonotype with a few counts. The V and J genes are TRBV12-3 or TRBV12-4 and TRBJ1-4; the match to TRBD1 covers 7 bases. This CDR3 has 15 amino acids. With V trimmed by 8 bases and J by 1 base, 7 bases remained unmatched. The DNA for the CDR3 is TGTGCCAGCGGATCGACAGGGCGAACTAATGAAAAACTGTTTTTT. The encoded protein is CASGSTGRTNEKLFF.

This clonotype was seen many times. The chain combines TRBV29-1 with TRBJ1-1, with a possible D match to TRBD1 (5 bases). Trimming pared 7 bases from V and 6 bases from J, leaving 18 bases between. Per the germline V gene, CDR1 is SQVTM and CDR2 is ANQGSEA. The CDR3 consists of 13 residues. DNA of the CDR3: TGCAGCGATTCCCCAGGGAATTGGCCTGAAGCTTTCTTT. Translating it yields CSDSPGNWPEAFF.

At least ten counts were recorded for this clonotype. The chain uses TRBV25-1 and TRBJ1-6; D perhaps matches TRBD1 (6 bases). CDR1 is MGHDK, CDR2 SYGVNS, per germline. The CDR3 has 14 residues. With 3 bases removed from V and 8 bases from J, the gap between germline ends came to 11 bases. Here the CDR3 DNA reads TGTGCCAGCAGTGACTACAGGGAGTATTCACCCCTCCACTTT. Translated: CASSDYREYSPLHF.